Below are 8 T cell receptor beta chains sequenced from a single sample in a study of cytomegalovirus exposure and HLA in healthy donors. Sequencing was performed with immunoSEQ multiplex PCR; in TCRdb, only in-frame clones are kept and a portion is missing. The profile shows around 230,000 clones, 75% to 90% of them singletons. Sequencing was performed on PBMCs. These receptors originate from a woman in her 30s in good health and CMV-seropositive.

V and J are TRBV5-1 and TRBJ2-3; the D gene is possibly TRBD1 (5 bases). V was shortened by 6 bases and J by 3 bases, with 17 bases between the two germline ends. Germline-derived CDR1 and CDR2 are SGHRS and YFSETQ. The CDR3 runs 15 residues. CDR3 nucleotides: TGCGCCAGCACTGTCAACGGGCAGGGTACAGATACGCAGTATTTT. It is translated as CASTVNGQGTDTQYF.

The V gene is TRBV19, the J gene TRBJ2-6, with 8 bases matching TRBD1. The CDR3 contains 17 residues. After removal of 6 bases from V and 5 bases from J, the junction contained 12 bases not matched to a gene. Germline CDR1 reads LNHDA; CDR2 reads SQIVND (reference sequence). Here the CDR3 reads CASSADRGSVWANVLTF. The CDR3 DNA reads as TGTGCCAGTAGCGCAGACAGGGGCTCGGTCTGGGCCAACGTCCTGACTTTC.

This clone was seen a few times. The chain has TRBV5-1 and TRBJ1-5, with D unclear. With 0 bases removed from V and 6 bases from J, the gap between germline ends came to 4 bases. Germline CDR1 is SGHRS and CDR2 is YFSETQ. The CDR3 loop spans 12 amino acids. The CDR3 protein is CASSLAGQPQHF. Written as DNA, the CDR3 is TGCGCCAGCAGCTTGGCGGGTCAGCCCCAGCATTTT.

This clone appeared a single time. V is TRBV28 and J is TRBJ2-3; TRBD1 aligns across 7 bases. Germline CDR1 MDHEN, CDR2 SYDVKM. The CDR3 covers 16 residues. The V and J ends lost 4 bases and 2 bases, in that order; junction bases with no gene match: 9. The CDR3 sequence: CASSSTGARTTDTQYF. The CDR3 DNA follows: TGTGCCAGCAGTTCAACAGGGGCCAGGACCACAGATACGCAGTATTTT.

This chain connects TRBV28 to TRBJ1-1, with no clear D. This CDR3 spans 14 amino acids. The germline gives CDR1 MDHEN, CDR2 SYDVKM. V lost 8 bases and J lost 3, with 16 bases in between. CDR3 amino acids: CASEMMGRDTEAFF. Written as DNA, the CDR3 is TGTGCCAGCGAAATGATGGGGAGGGACACTGAAGCTTTCTTT.

The J gene is TRBJ2-5, the V gene TRBV15; a weak D match, TRBD1 (6 bases). V was shortened by 6 bases and J by 0 bases, with 8 bases between the two germline ends. The germline V gene has CDR1 LNHNV and CDR2 YYDKDF (reference sequence). This CDR3 is built from 13 residues. The CDR3 sequence is CATSRTDQETQYF. The CDR3 DNA reads TGTGCCACCAGTAGGACAGACCAAGAGACCCAGTACTTC.

The genes are TRBV6-1 and TRBJ2-4; 7 bases are shared with TRBD2. J gave up 0 bases and V 6 bases, and 11 bases lay outside the gene matches. This CDR3 region has 17 residues. CDR1 and CDR2 (germline): MNHNS, SASEGT. CDR3 nucleotide sequence: TGTGCCAGCAGCGAACTTCCTAGCGGATTAGCCAAAAACATTCAGTACTTC. It codes for CASSELPSGLAKNIQYF.

V and J are TRBV6-1 and TRBJ1-5; TRBD1 matches 7 bases. Trimming at V came to 6 bases and at J to 0 bases, leaving 5 bases not matched to a gene. Germline V gene lookup returns CDR1 MNHNS and CDR2 SASEGT. This CDR3 has 15 residues. The chain's CDR3 is CASREQGNSNQPQHF. In nucleotides, the CDR3 is TGTGCCAGCAGGGAACAGGGGAATAGCAATCAGCCCCAGCATTTT.